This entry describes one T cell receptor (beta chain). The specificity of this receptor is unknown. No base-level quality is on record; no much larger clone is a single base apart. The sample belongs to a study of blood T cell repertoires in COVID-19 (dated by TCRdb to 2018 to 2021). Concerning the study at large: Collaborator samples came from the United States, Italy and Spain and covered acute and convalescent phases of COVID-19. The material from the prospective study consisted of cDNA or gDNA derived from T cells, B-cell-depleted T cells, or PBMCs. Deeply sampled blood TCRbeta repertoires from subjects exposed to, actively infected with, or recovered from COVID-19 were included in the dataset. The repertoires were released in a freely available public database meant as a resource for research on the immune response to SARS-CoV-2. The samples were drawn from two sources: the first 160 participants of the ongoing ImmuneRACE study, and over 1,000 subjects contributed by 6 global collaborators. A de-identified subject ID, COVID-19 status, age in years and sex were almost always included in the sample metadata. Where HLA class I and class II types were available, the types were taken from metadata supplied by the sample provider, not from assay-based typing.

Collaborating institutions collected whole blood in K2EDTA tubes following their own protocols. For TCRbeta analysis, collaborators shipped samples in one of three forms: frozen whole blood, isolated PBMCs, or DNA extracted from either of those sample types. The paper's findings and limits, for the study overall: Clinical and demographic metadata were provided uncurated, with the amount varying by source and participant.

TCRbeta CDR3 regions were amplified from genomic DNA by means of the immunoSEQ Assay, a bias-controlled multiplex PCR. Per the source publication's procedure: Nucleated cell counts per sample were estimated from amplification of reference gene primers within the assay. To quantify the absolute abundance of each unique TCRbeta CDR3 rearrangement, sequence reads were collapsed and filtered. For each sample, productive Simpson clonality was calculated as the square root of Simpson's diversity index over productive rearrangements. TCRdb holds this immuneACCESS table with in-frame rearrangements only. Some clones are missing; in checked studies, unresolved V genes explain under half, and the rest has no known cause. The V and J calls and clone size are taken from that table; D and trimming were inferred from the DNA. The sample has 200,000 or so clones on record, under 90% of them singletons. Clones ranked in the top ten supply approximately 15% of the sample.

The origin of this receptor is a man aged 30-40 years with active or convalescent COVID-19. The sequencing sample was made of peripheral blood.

CDR3 sequence: CASSGERQGYGYTF. The DNA sequence reads TGCGCCAGCAGCGGGGAGCGACAGGGCTATGGCTACACCTTC. The rearrangement combines TRBV5-1 with TRBJ1-2; TRBD1 fits 7 bases in the junction. V has 4 bases trimmed and J has 4 bases trimmed; junction bases matching no gene number 7. The cysteine opens and the phenylalanine closes a CDR3 of 14 amino acids. The retained sequence is limited to the CDR3, 42 bases, with the frame set at the first base. Sequences SGHRS (CDR1) and YFSETQ (CDR2) are obtained from the germline V gene.